This T cell receptor beta chain was found in a study of T cells in Graves' hyperthyroidism and ophthalmopathy. About the study: At the time of initial diagnosis and before any treatment, peripheral blood was collected. Study-wide findings and caveats: A model built on 13 V-J features separated ophthalmopathy from stable hyperthyroidism.

This clonotype appeared a few times. Its antigen remains unknown. V was pared by 1 base and J by 5 bases, with 9 bases between. The germline V gene has CDR1 LGHNA and CDR2 YNFKEQ. The CDR3 loop spans 13 amino acids. Ophthalmopathy patients all had a Clinical Activity Score of at least 3, a NOSPECS grade of at least 4 and disease under 3 months old. Every diagnosis used clinical symptoms, serum thyroxine and TRAb, thyroid ultrasound and orbital computed tomography. What was amplified from RNA transcripts were TCR beta CDR3 regions. Researchers ran a first-round RT-PCR on the TCR CDR3 using the HTBI primer set. A single record per CDR3 protein comes from TCRdb applying MiXCR to the multiplex PCR reads. Of about 640,000 distinct CDR3 sequences listed, roughly 20% are singletons.

This TCR came from a man younger than 45 with Graves' ophthalmopathy. The rearrangement uses TRBV4-2 and TRBJ2-7, with D unclear. Source material: blood. In nucleotides, the CDR3 is TGTGCCAGCAGCCAAGCCCTATCGGACGAGCAGTACTTC. It codes for CASSQALSDEQYF.